This T cell receptor delta chain was obtained from a study of delta chain sequences of gamma delta T cells (dated by TCRdb to the late 2010s). Preparation of the library involved 5' RACE. The data were produced on an Illumina MiSeq. TCRdb reanalyzed the public reads with the CATT caller, and identical DNA sequences were merged afterwards. The sample profile shows about 2,600 delta-chain clones; over 4.5% of them were found once. The biggest ten clones account for 45% to 50% of the sample. The table lists this clone with a few counts. No antigen is known for it. Base qualities were left out, and no much larger clone turns up one base away. The sequenced material came from either unsorted cells or a sorted T cell fraction (not recorded which). The TCR originated in a human donor in good health.

This receptor has the CDR3 CASLASILGWDTRQMFF. The nucleotide sequence is given as TGTGCGAGTTTGGCTTCTATCTTGGGGTGGGACACCCGACAGATGTTTTTC. Without a V gene call, the J gene is given as TRDJ3; the tabulated D call, TRDD3, remains unverified against the DNA. From its cysteine to its phenylalanine, the CDR3 spans 17 amino acids. The CDR3 DNA has 51 bases and is translated from base 1.